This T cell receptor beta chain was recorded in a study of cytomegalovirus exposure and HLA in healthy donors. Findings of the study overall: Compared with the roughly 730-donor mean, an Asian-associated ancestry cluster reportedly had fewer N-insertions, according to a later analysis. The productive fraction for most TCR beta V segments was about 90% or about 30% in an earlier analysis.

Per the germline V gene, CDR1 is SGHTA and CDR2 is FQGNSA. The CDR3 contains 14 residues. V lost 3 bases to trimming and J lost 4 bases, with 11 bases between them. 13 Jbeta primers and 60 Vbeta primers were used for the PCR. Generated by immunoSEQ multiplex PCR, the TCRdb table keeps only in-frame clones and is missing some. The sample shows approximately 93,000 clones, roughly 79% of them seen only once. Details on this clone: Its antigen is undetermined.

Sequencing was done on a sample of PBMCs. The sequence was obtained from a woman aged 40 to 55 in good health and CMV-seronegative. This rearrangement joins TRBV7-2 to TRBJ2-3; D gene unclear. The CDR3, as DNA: TGTGCCAGCAGCTTCGCCTCGAGGCCAGATACGCAGTATTTT. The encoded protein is CASSFASRPDTQYF.